The clone carrying this TCR beta chain has at least ten counts. What it recognizes is unknown. The data were taken from a study of early T cells in non-severe SARS-CoV-2 infection. At the level of the study: Sequenced material consisted of bulk RNA (from unsorted whole blood), and chains were unpaired.

The V gene's germline CDR1 is ENHRY and CDR2 SYGVKD. The V end was cut by 3 bases, the J end by 11 bases, with 16 bases between. This CDR3 is 13 amino acids long. Overall study results and limits: Private and CD4 specificities were missed by VDJdb matching, skewed to anti-spike CD8.

cDNA molecules, individually, were tagged with unique molecular identifiers. TCRdb fed the 5' RACE reads into MiXCR, producing one record per CDR3 protein. Of around 39,000 distinct CDR3 sequences in the sample, around 8% were seen once. Sequencing was performed on whole blood, taken at baseline. This rearrangement joins TRBV10-3 to TRBJ1-1; D gene unclear. The TCR originated in an adult who was a healthcare worker with PCR-confirmed SARS-CoV-2 infection or an uninfected control (not recorded which). The CDR3 DNA reads TGTGCCATCAGTGACCGACCTCAAGCGGGGGCTTTCTTT. It is translated as CAISDRPQAGAFF.